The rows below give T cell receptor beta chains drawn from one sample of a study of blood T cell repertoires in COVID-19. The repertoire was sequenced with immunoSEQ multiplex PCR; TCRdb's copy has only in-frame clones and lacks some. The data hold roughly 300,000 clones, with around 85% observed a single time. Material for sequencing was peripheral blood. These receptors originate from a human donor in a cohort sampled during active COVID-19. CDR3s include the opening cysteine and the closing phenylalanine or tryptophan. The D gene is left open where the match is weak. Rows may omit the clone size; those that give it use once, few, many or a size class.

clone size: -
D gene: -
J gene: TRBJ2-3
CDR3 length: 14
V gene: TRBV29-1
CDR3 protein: CSVLGYPSTDTQYF
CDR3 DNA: TGCAGCGTTCTAGGTTATCCTAGCACAGATACGCAGTATTTT

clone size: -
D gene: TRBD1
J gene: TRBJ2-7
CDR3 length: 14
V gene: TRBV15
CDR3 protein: CATSDRTGNGEQYF
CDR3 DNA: TGTGCCACCAGCGATAGGACAGGGAACGGAGAGCAGTACTTC

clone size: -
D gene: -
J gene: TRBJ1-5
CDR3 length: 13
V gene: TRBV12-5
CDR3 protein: CASGLTGNQPQHF
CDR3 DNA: TGTGCTAGTGGTTTGACAGGGAATCAGCCCCAGCATTTT

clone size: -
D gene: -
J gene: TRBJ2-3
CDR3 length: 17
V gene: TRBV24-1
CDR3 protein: CATSDLQRRGPEDTQYF
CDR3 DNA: TGTGCCACCAGTGATTTGCAACGGCGGGGGCCGGAAGATACGCAGTATTTT

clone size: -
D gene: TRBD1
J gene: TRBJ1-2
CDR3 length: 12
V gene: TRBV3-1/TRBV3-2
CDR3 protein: CASSQQGGGYTF
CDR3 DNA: TGTGCCAGCAGCCAACAGGGGGGCGGCTACACCTTC

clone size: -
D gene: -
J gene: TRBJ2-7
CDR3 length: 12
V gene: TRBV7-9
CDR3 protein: CASSPNRYEQYF
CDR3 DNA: TGTGCCAGCAGCCCAAACAGGTACGAGCAGTACTTC

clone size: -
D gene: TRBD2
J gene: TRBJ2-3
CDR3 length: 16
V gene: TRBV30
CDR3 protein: CAWSSGASGITDTQYF
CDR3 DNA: TGTGCCTGGAGTTCGGGGGCTAGCGGGATCACAGATACGCAGTATTTT

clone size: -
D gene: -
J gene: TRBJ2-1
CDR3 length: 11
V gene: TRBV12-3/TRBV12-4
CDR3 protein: CASSPREVQFF
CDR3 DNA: TGTGCCAGCAGCCCAAGGGAGGTCCAGTTCTTC

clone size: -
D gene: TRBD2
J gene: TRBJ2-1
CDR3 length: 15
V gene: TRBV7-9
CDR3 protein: CASSLGRAGVNEQFF
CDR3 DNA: TGTGCCAGCAGCTTAGGTCGGGCGGGGGTTAATGAGCAGTTCTTC

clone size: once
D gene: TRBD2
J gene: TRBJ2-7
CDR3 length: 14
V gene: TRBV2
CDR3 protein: CASFGGGMGSEQYF
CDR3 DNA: TGTGCCAGCTTCGGGGGGGGAATGGGCTCCGAGCAGTACTTC

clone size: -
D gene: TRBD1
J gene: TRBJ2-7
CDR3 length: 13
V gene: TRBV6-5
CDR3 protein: CASSYRTGREQYF
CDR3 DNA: TGTGCCAGCAGTTACCGGACAGGGAGGGAGCAGTACTTC

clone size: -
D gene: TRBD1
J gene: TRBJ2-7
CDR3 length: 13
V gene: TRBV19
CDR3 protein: CASSRTGERKQYF
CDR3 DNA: TGTGCCAGTAGTCGGACAGGTGAAAGGAAGCAGTACTTC

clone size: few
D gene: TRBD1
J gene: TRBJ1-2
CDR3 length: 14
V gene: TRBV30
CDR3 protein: CAWSIGTANYGYTF
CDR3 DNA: TGTGCCTGGAGTATAGGGACAGCTAACTATGGCTACACCTTC

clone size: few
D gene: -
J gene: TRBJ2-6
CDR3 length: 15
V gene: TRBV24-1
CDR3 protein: CATRGNHSGANVLTF
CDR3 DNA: TGTGCCACCCGGGGAAATCACTCTGGGGCCAACGTCCTGACTTTC

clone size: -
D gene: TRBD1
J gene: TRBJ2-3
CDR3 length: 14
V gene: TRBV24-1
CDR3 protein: CATERTGGKDTQYF
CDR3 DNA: TGTGCCACCGAAAGAACAGGGGGCAAGGATACGCAGTATTTT

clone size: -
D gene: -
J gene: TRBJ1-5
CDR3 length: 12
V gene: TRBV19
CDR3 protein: CASGPGGQPQHF
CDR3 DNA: TGTGCCAGTGGTCCGGGGGGTCAGCCCCAGCATTTT

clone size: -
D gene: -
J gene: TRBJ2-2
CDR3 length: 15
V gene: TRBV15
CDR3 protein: CATSREVLNTGELFF
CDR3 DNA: TGTGCCACCAGCAGGGAGGTCCTGAACACCGGGGAGCTGTTTTTT

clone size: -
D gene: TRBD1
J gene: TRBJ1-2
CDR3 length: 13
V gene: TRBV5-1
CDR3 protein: CASSSGQGSGYTF
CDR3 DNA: TGCGCCAGCAGCAGTGGACAGGGAAGTGGCTACACCTTC

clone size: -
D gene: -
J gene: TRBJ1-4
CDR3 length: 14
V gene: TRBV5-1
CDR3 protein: CASSYRWPNEKLFF
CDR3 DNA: TGCGCCAGCAGCTACCGATGGCCTAATGAAAAACTGTTTTTT

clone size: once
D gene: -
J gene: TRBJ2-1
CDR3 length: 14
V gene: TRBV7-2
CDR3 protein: CASSLKLRGNEQFF
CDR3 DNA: TGTGCCAGCAGCTTAAAACTTCGGGGAAATGAGCAGTTCTTC

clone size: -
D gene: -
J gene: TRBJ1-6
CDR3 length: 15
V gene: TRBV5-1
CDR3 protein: CASSLAGVENSPLHF
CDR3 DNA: TGCGCCAGCAGCTTGGCAGGGGTGGAGAATTCACCCCTCCACTTT

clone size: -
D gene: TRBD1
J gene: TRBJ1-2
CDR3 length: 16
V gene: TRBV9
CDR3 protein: CASSVDVWGQGGGYTF
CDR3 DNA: TGTGCCAGCAGCGTAGATGTTTGGGGACAGGGGGGAGGCTACACCTTC

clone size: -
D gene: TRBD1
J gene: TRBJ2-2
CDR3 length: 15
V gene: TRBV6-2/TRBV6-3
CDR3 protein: CASSYGQGNTGELFF
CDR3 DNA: TGTGCCAGCAGTTATGGACAGGGGAACACCGGGGAGCTGTTTTTT

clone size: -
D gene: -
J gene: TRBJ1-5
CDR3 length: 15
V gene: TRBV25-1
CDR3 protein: CASSDSGDRNQPQHF
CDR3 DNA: TGTGCCAGCAGTGACTCGGGGGATCGGAATCAGCCCCAGCATTTT

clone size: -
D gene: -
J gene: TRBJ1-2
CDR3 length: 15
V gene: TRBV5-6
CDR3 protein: CASSAWNREGKGYTF
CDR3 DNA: TGTGCCAGCAGCGCCTGGAACAGGGAGGGGAAGGGCTACACCTTC

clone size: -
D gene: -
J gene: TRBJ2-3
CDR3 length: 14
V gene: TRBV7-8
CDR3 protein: CASSNDDSSDTQYF
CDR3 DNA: TGTGCCAGCAGCAACGATGACAGCTCAGATACGCAGTATTTT

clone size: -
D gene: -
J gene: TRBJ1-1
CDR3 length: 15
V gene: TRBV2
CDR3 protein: CASSDKGGTNTEAFF
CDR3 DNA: TGTGCCAGCAGTGATAAAGGGGGAACTAACACTGAAGCTTTCTTT

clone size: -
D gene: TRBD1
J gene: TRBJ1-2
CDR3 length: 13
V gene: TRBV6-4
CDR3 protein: CASSDSQGDGYTF
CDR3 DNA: TGTGCCAGCAGTGACTCCCAGGGGGACGGCTACACCTTC

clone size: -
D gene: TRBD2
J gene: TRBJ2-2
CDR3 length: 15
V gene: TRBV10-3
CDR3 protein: CAISTTSGGAGELFF
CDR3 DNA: TGTGCCATCAGTACGACTAGCGGGGGAGCCGGGGAGCTGTTTTTT

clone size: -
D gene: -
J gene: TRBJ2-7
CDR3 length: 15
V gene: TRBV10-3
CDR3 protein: CAIRVDRRGPYEQYF
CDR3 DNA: TGTGCCATCAGAGTTGACCGAAGGGGTCCCTACGAGCAGTACTTC

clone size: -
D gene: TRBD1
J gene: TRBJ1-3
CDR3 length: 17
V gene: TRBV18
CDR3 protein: CASSPTGQGFSVNTIYF
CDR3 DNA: TGTGCCAGCTCACCCACAGGACAGGGATTCTCTGTAAACACCATATATTTT

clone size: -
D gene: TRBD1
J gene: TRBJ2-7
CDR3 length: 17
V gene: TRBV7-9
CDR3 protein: CASSFIFSGTGSGEQYF
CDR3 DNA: TGTGCCAGCAGCTTTATCTTCAGTGGGACAGGGTCCGGCGAGCAGTACTTC

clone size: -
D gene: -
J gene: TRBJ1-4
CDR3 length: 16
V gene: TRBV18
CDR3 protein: CASSRQPFATNEKLFF
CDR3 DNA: TGTGCCAGCTCTCGACAACCTTTTGCAACTAATGAAAAACTGTTTTTT

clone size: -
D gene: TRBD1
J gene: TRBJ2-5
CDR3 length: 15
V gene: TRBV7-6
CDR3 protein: CASSYTGTEKETQYF
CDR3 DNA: TGTGCCAGCAGCTATACCGGGACAGAGAAAGAGACCCAGTACTTC

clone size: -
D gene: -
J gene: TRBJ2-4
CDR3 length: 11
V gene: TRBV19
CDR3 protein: CASSITSFQYF
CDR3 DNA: TGTGCCAGTAGTATCACCAGTTTTCAGTACTTC

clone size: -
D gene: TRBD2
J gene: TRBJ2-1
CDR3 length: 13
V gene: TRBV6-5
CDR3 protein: CASKLAGLNEQFF
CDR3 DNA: TGTGCCAGCAAACTAGCGGGGCTAAATGAGCAGTTCTTC

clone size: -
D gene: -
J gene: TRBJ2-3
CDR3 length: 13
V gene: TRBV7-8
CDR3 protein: CASSFLPPDTQYF
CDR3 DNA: TGTGCCAGCAGCTTTCTCCCCCCAGATACGCAGTATTTT

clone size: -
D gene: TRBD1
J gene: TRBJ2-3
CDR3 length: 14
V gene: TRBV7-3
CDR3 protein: CASSLEQGLDTQYF
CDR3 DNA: TGTGCCAGCAGCTTAGAACAGGGGTTGGATACGCAGTATTTT

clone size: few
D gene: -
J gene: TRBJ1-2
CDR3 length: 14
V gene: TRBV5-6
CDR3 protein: CASSLDSPNYGYTF
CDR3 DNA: TGTGCCAGCAGCTTGGACAGCCCTAACTATGGCTACACCTTC

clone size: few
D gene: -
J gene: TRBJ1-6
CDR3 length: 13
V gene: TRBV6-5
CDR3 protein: CASSSGGNSPLHF
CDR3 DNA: TGTGCCAGCAGTTCAGGTGGGAATTCACCCCTCCACTTT

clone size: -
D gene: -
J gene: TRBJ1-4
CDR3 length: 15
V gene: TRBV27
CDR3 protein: CASSHSRHSDEKLFF
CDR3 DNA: TGTGCCAGCAGTCATTCACGCCACTCCGATGAAAAACTGTTTTTT